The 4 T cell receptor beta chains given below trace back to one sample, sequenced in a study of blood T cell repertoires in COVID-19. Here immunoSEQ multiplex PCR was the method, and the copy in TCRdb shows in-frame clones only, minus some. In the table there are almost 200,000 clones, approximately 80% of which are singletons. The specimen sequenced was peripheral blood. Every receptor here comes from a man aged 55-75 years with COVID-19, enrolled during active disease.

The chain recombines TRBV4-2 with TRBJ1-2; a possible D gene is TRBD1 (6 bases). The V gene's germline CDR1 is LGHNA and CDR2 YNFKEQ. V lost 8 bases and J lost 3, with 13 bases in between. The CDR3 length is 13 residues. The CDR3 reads CASGMTGDYGYTF. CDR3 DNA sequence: TGTGCCAGCGGCATGACAGGAGACTATGGCTACACCTTC.

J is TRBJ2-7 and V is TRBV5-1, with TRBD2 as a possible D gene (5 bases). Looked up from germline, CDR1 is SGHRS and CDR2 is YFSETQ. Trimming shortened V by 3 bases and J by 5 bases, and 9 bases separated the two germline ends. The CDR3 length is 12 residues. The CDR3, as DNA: TGCGCCAGCAGCTCGGGATGGGACGAGCAGTACTTC. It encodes CASSSGWDEQYF.

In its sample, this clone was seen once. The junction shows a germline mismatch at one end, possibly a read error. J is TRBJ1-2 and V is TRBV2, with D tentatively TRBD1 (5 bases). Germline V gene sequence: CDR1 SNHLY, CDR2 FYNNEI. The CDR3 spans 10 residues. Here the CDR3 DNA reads TGTGCCAGCAGTCTGGACACAAACTACTTC. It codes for CASSLDTNYF.

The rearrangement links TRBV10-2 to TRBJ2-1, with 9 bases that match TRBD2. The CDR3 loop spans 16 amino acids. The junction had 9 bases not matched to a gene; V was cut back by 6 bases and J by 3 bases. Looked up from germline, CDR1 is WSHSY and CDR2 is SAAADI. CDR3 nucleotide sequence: TGCGCCAGCAGGAGCGTTAGCGGGAGCGACTACAATGAGCAGTTCTTC. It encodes CASRSVSGSDYNEQFF.